A selection of T cell receptor beta chains follows, all from one sample in a study of cytomegalovirus exposure and HLA in healthy donors. Clones were sequenced by immunoSEQ multiplex PCR, and TCRdb holds only the in-frame ones, with some missing. The profile covers about 130,000 clones, with under 85% appearing a single time and approximately 4.2% taken by the ten largest. The specimen was PBMCs. The source of these receptors is a male donor in good health and CMV-seropositive. The CDR3 runs from the conserved cysteine through the conserved F or W.

CASSATGGWGQPQHF,TRBV27
CSVESQGETQYF,TRBV29-1
CASSGGARQTQYF,TRBV6-1
CASSPPGLAGGQGPGELFF,TRBV11-2
CATSQGVGEAFF,TRBV5-4
CATSGGRGTDTQYF,TRBV15
CASSETGEDYGYTF,TRBV2
CASSPSVADTQYF,TRBV5-1
CASSLVRPYSGNTIYF,TRBV5-5
CASSLGGVGAGELFF,TRBV5-6
CASSMGPGLINQPQHF,TRBV19
CAWSPVSGNTIYF,TRBV30
CASSPRDSRGQPQHF,TRBV18
CASTQDRSLIYGYTF,TRBV6-5
CASRTGSQNEKLFF,TRBV6-1
CASSPGQGRPNTGELFF,TRBV9
CASSFAGGAGELFF,TRBV27
CASSLGLAGGDTGELFF,TRBV13
CASSEQGDTGELFF,TRBV2
CASSRTGTGREPQHF,TRBV2
CASSPEPGAYEQYF,TRBV18
CASSATGTEQFF,TRBV11-2
CATSGRAFGELFF,TRBV15
CASSLTGRDYTF,TRBV13
CATSRDLGGGYTF,TRBV15
CASSNRQGANNQPQHF,TRBV19
CSVSVTYEQYF,TRBV29-1
CASSLLAGVNEQFF,TRBV27
CASTLQTGYYEQYF,TRBV5-5
CASSYSSGGFNQPQHF,TRBV6-6
CASSLGSGGNNEQFF,TRBV7-6
CASSPSGELFF,TRBV5-1
CASSGQGMNTEAFF,TRBV5-1
CASGQDTGELFF,TRBV11-3
CASSQEPREDTEAFF,TRBV4-2
CASGTTVGLEAFF,TRBV19
CASSSTLTGGPYEQYF,TRBV5-1
CASSETRGQGKDEQYF,TRBV6-1
CASSFGGNTIYF,TRBV28
CASSTTRSHEQYF,TRBV21-1
CASSVGGLNTGELFF,TRBV9
CASSLSPLAEYNEQFF,TRBV27
CASSPGTLGGTEAFF,TRBV9
CASSLRLANEQFF,TRBV7-2
CASSEVPYEQYF,TRBV6-1